This T cell receptor beta chain is from a study of blood T cell repertoires in COVID-19. Overall study: The United States, Italy and Spain were the sources of the acute and convalescent COVID-19 samples. T cells, B-cell-depleted T cells, or PBMCs provided the cDNA or gDNA that served as material.

As originally analysed: By means of reference gene primer amplification, nucleated cell counts were estimated. Sequenced by immunoSEQ multiplex PCR; TCRdb stores in-frame clones only, minus some. D and trimming were read from the DNA, whereas the V and J calls and clone size are those reported in that table. The sample lists 130,000 or so clones, around 83% occurring once. Germline V gene data show CDR1 as SGHKS and CDR2 as YYEKEE (reference sequence). With 4 bases clipped from V and 5 bases from J, the junction kept 9 bases outside the gene matches. The CDR3 is 15 amino acids. V gene TRBV5-5 combines with J gene TRBJ2-5; TRBD2 agrees at 9 bases. Sample: peripheral blood. The sequence was obtained from a woman aged 55-69 years with acute or convalescent COVID-19. CDR3 sequence reads: CASSPSRGGWETQYF. The CDR3 DNA follows: TGTGCCAGCAGCCCCTCGCGGGGGGGCTGGGAGACCCAGTACTTC.